This T cell receptor (beta chain) was captured by sequencing in a study of cytomegalovirus exposure and HLA in healthy donors. At the level of the study: About 85 million unique TCRs from HLA-typed donors were held in an early release of data.

In the PCR, 60 Vbeta and 13 Jbeta primers were used. The method was immunoSEQ multiplex PCR; TCRdb's version includes in-frame clones alone and lacks a portion of them. The sample consists of 110,000 to 150,000 clones, over 55% of them appearing once. In regard to this clone: What it binds is not known. A junction end diverges from the germline sequence, so it may reflect a read error.

Study results and limitations: Exclusion as indistinguishable affected some V segments, including TRBV6-2 and TRBV6-3. Later analysis suggested most CMV-associated TCR beta chains were HLA-restricted. As a later analysis showed, a missense DCLRE1C variant was linked to trimming of TCR beta V- and J-genes.

From germline, CDR1 is MNHNY and CDR2 SVGAGI (reference sequence). The CDR3 sequence is 13 residues long. The clonotype was recovered from a man in his forties in good health and CMV-seronegative. The sample taken for sequencing was PBMCs. The J gene is TRBJ1-2, the V gene TRBV6-6; 7 bases agree with TRBD1. The CDR3 DNA reads TGTGCCAGCAGTCCACAGGGGCGGTATGGCTACCCCTTC. Protein: CASSPQGRYGYPF.